One sample yielded the 28 T cell receptor beta chains listed below, sequenced in a study of T cell changes during pregnancy in multiple sclerosis. Clones were sequenced by immunoSEQ multiplex PCR, and TCRdb holds only the in-frame ones, with some missing. Of under 35,000 clones in the sample, about 89% are singletons; the top ten hold about 8%. The sequencing used CD8+ T cells from peripheral blood mononuclear cells, collected before pregnancy. The receptors here all came from a female donor with multiple sclerosis, enrolled in a pregnancy study.

The rearrangement links TRBV5-4 to TRBJ1-2; 9 bases agree with TRBD1. CDR1 and CDR2 (germline): SGHNT, YYREEE (reference sequence). V lost 6 bases to trimming and J lost 0 bases; unmatched junction nucleotides: 12. The CDR3 is 17 residues long. The CDR3 region is CASTIPGQGTSNYGYTF. DNA for the CDR3: TGTGCCAGCACTATTCCGGGACAGGGAACCTCTAACTATGGCTACACCTTC.

J is TRBJ2-1 and V is TRBV27, with 7 nucleotides matching TRBD2. Trimming took 10 bases from V and 7 from J; bases not matched to a gene: 10. This CDR3 is 13 amino acids long. CDR1 and CDR2 (germline): MNHEY, SMNVEV (reference sequence). CDR3 nucleotides: TGTGCCACCGCGGGGGACCATACTAATGAGCAGTTCTTC. Protein sequence: CATAGDHTNEQFF.

CDR3 nucleotides: TGTGCCTGGAGTAGGCTAGCGGGGGGGAAGGATACGCAGTATTTT. It encodes CAWSRLAGGKDTQYF. The V call is TRBV30, the J call TRBJ2-3; TRBD2 matches 12 bases. The CDR3 is made up of 15 amino acids. Germline loops: CDR1 GTSNPN, CDR2 SVGIG (reference sequence). With V trimmed by 2 bases and J by 6 bases, 6 bases remained unmatched.

This chain joins TRBV6-5 and TRBJ2-7; D may be TRBD1 (6 bases). The V end lost 0 bases, the J end lost 4 bases, and 13 bases lay between the germline ends. The CDR3 loop spans 15 amino acids. Germline loops: CDR1 MNHEY, CDR2 SVGAGI. The CDR3 DNA sequence: TGTGCCAGCAGTTACTCGATCCAGGGGCAATACGAGCAGTACTTC. Translation: CASSYSIQGQYEQYF.

The chain carries TRBV6-1 and TRBJ1-1; TRBD1 might be the D (5 bases). Germline-derived CDR1 and CDR2 are MNHNS and SASEGT. Trimming removed 6 bases at V and 5 bases at J, with 13 bases between. The CDR3 consists of 13 residues. The CDR3 protein is CASRSGGLTEAFF. Written as DNA, the CDR3 is TGTGCCAGCAGGAGTGGGGGGTTGACTGAAGCTTTCTTT.

The chain employs TRBV4-3 and TRBJ2-7, with a weak D call TRBD2 (7 bases). The CDR3 sequence is 18 residues long. The V gene's germline CDR1 is LGHNA and CDR2 YSLEER. V was trimmed by 1 base and J by 2 bases, leaving 21 bases between them. As DNA, the CDR3 is TGCGCCAGCAGCCAAGGCTTGGGGGAGGGGGGTGACACCTACGAGCAGTACTTC. As protein: CASSQGLGEGGDTYEQYF.

This clone was seen a single time. The chain combines TRBV25-1 with TRBJ2-7; D is perhaps TRBD1 (6 bases). The V gene lost 3 bases and the J gene lost 2 bases, with 8 bases spanning the gap. From germline, CDR1 is MGHDK and CDR2 SYGVNS. The CDR3 loop spans 13 amino acids. The CDR3 sequence: CASSEGHTYEQYF. CDR3 DNA sequence: TGTGCCAGCAGTGAGGGACATACCTACGAGCAGTACTTC.

The chain is built from TRBV10-3 and TRBJ2-7; D is perhaps TRBD2 (5 bases). CDR1 is ENHRY, CDR2 SYGVKD, per germline. V lost 6 bases to trimming and J lost 0 bases, with 6 bases between them. CDR3 length equals 12 residues. CDR3 in amino acids: CAIRGSSYEQYF. Here the CDR3 DNA reads TGTGCCATCAGAGGGAGCTCCTACGAGCAGTACTTC.

In nucleotides, the CDR3 is TGTGCCAGCAGCTCTGAGGGGGGGGCAGAAGGGGAGCTGTTTTTT. Translation: CASSSEGGAEGELFF. The V and J genes are TRBV5-4 and TRBJ2-2; possible D gene TRBD2, 7 bases. Germline-derived CDR1 and CDR2 are SGHNT and YYREEE (reference sequence). The CDR3 is made up of 15 amino acids. V was shortened by 3 bases and J by 8 bases, with 17 bases between the two germline ends. Based on the CDR3 plus reference TRBV5-4 and TRBJ2-2, the full variable domain is ETGVTQSPTHLIKTRGQQVTLRCSSQSGHNTVSWYQQALGQGPQFIFQYYREEENGRGNFPPRFSGLQFPNYSSELNVNALELDDSALYLCASSSEGGAEGELFFGEGSRLTVL.

Comment on this clone: This specimen includes other DNA sequences encoding the same CDR3. The V and J genes are TRBV27 and TRBJ1-1, with D possibly being TRBD1 (6 bases). V lost 0 bases and J 4 bases, leaving 9 bases between the germline ends. The CDR3 length is 14 residues. CDR1 MNHEY and CDR2 SMNVEV come from the germline V gene (reference sequence). Written as DNA, the CDR3 is TGTGCCAGCAGTTTATCGAGGGGGAGCACTGAAGCTTTCTTT. This encodes CASSLSRGSTEAFF.

This chain joins TRBV6-5 and TRBJ1-2; perhaps TRBD1 as D (5 bases). The CDR3 is 14 residues long. V was shortened by 2 bases and J by 13 bases, with 20 bases between the two germline ends. Germline V gene sequence: CDR1 MNHEY, CDR2 SVGAGI. In DNA, the CDR3 is TGTGCCAGCAGTTACGATGGGGCCACAACCCCGGGCACCTTC. This encodes CASSYDGATTPGTF.

The V and J genes are TRBV6-5 and TRBJ2-2; D gene uncertain. Trimming cost V 2 bases and J 1 base, with 8 bases left between them. Germline CDR1 and CDR2: MNHEY and SVGAGI. The CDR3 extends over 15 amino acids. The DNA for the CDR3 is TGTGCCAGCAGTTACGGAGTAGTGAACACCGGGGAGCTGTTTTTT. This codes for CASSYGVVNTGELFF.

V is TRBV6-5 and J is TRBJ2-3; weak D call: TRBD2 (7 bases). CDR3 length: 15 residues. CDR1 and CDR2 (germline): MNHEY, SVGAGI. Deletions cut 8 bases from V and 7 bases from J, with 22 bases between. CDR3 in DNA: TGTGCCAGCTACCCAGGGGAGGGGCCCCTGAATACGCAGTATTTT. The encoded protein is CASYPGEGPLNTQYF.

The CDR3 sequence: CASSETRQGKLFF. In DNA form, the CDR3 reads TGTGCCAGCAGTGAAACCCGACAGGGAAAACTGTTTTTT. V is TRBV2 and J is TRBJ1-4; 7 bases agree with TRBD1. With V trimmed by 2 bases and J by 10 bases, 4 bases remained unmatched. The CDR3 length is 13 residues. Germline CDR1 SNHLY, CDR2 FYNNEI.

The CDR3 DNA follows: TGTGCCAGCAGCCCCCGAGGTAGCGGGGGACACTCTGGGGCCAACGTCCTGACTTTC. Residues: CASSPRGSGGHSGANVLTF. The rearrangement uses TRBV7-8 and TRBJ2-6; 9 nucleotides agree with TRBD2. V shed 5 bases and J 0 bases; nucleotides not matched to a gene: 11. Germline V CDR1 and CDR2: SGHVS, FQNEAQ. The length of the CDR3 is 19 residues.

The genes are TRBV27 and TRBJ1-2; the D is unclear. Per germline, CDR1 MNHEY and CDR2 SMNVEV (reference sequence). The CDR3 is 13 residues long. Trimming shortened V by 5 bases and J by 5 bases, and 12 bases separated the two germline ends. The CDR3 protein is CASSMDSGYGYTF. CDR3 sequence (DNA): TGTGCCAGCAGTATGGATAGCGGATATGGCTACACCTTC.

The DNA of the CDR3 is TGTGCCAGCAGCTTAATTTCAGGGTTAGAGGAGAACACTGAAGCTTTCTTT. Its protein product is CASSLISGLEENTEAFF. The chain has TRBV7-2 and TRBJ1-1; a possible D gene is TRBD1 (5 bases). The CDR3 is 17 residues long. Germline CDR1 reads SGHTA; CDR2 reads FQGNSA. V shed 2 bases and J shed 1 base, with 17 bases lying between them.

This clone was picked up one time. This chain connects TRBV5-1 to TRBJ1-1; possible D gene TRBD1, 6 bases. Germline V gene lookup returns CDR1 SGHRS and CDR2 YFSETQ. V was pared by 3 bases and J by 10 bases, with 13 bases between. The CDR3 runs 12 residues. As DNA, the CDR3 is TGCGCCAGCAGCTCCACGACAGGATCAGCTTTCTTT. This gives the protein CASSSTTGSAFF.

V usage is TRBV6-5 and J usage is TRBJ1-2, with D possibly matching TRBD1 (5 bases). In germline, CDR1 is MNHEY, CDR2 SVGAGI. This CDR3 is built from 15 residues. V shed 7 bases and J shed 2 bases, with 17 bases lying between them. The CDR3 loop is CASTYGGADNYGYTF. CDR3 nucleotide sequence: TGTGCCAGCACATACGGAGGGGCGGACAACTATGGCTACACCTTC.

The chain employs TRBV29-1 and TRBJ1-2, with D possibly TRBD1 on 5 matching bases. The CDR3 loop spans 13 amino acids. Germline CDR1 SQVTM, CDR2 ANQGSEA. Trimming took off 6 bases at V and 4 bases at J, with 15 bases between the two ends. This CDR3 reads CSVKATVFYGYTF. As DNA, the CDR3 is TGCAGCGTAAAGGCGACAGTATTCTATGGCTACACCTTC.

V usage is TRBV11-2 and J usage is TRBJ2-1; 10 bases fit TRBD2. The germline V gene encodes CDR1 SGHAT and CDR2 FQNNGV. V lost 0 bases and J lost 15; bases outside the gene matches: 11. CDR3 length equals 15 residues. The CDR3 protein is CASSLDLSLAGIRFF. The CDR3 nucleotides read TGTGCCAGCAGCTTAGACTTGTCACTAGCGGGAATCCGGTTCTTC.

The chain uses TRBV15 and TRBJ2-1; 8 nucleotides match TRBD2. From germline, CDR1 is LNHNV and CDR2 YYDKDF (reference sequence). This CDR3 has 16 residues. The ends lost 5 bases at V and 4 bases at J; junction bases unmatched: 10. CDR3: CATSPREVAGYNEQFF. The CDR3 DNA reads TGTGCCACCAGCCCGCGGGAGGTAGCGGGGTACAATGAGCAGTTCTTC.

The chain uses TRBV4-1 and TRBJ2-1; D unclear. Trimming cost V 4 bases and J 10 bases, with 2 bases left between them. Germline CDR1 and CDR2: MGHRA and YSYEKL. The CDR3 consists of 9 residues. CDR3 sequence reads: CASSPEQFF. CDR3 DNA: TGCGCCAGCAGCCCAGAGCAGTTCTTC.

This clone occurred once. The chain recombines TRBV6-1 with TRBJ1-4; 9 bases align to TRBD1. Trimming took 1 base from V and 6 from J; bases not matched to a gene: 3. The CDR3 runs 15 residues. CDR1 MNHNS and CDR2 SASEGT come from the germline V gene. The chain's CDR3 is CASSEGTGEHEKLFF. CDR3 DNA: TGTGCCAGCAGTGAAGGGACAGGGGAACATGAAAAACTGTTTTTT.

This clone was seen a single time. The CDR3 region is CASSQPGTPRTGELFF. The CDR3 DNA is TGCGCCAGCAGTCAACCTGGGACACCGAGAACCGGGGAGCTGTTTTTT. The chain recombines TRBV23-1 with TRBJ2-2; perhaps TRBD1 as D (6 bases). TRBV23-1 is marked as an open reading frame, function uncertain. CDR3 length: 16 amino acids. V lost 2 bases and J lost 5, with 15 bases in between.

This clone has a single count. V is TRBV5-6 and J is TRBJ2-1; 7 positions match TRBD2. The CDR3 contains 16 residues. The V segment lost 0 bases and the J segment 6 bases; nucleotides outside the gene matches: 9. The V gene's germline CDR1 is SGHDT and CDR2 YYEEEE. This CDR3 reads CASSLELATSRNEQFF. CDR3 DNA sequence: TGTGCCAGCAGCTTGGAACTAGCGACGAGTCGCAATGAGCAGTTCTTC.

The rearrangement uses TRBV4-1 and TRBJ1-2, with D uncertain. This CDR3 has 15 residues. V lost 0 bases and J lost 10, with 18 bases in between. The germline gives CDR1 MGHRA, CDR2 YSYEKL. The CDR3 loop reads CASSQDLVVGRAYTF. The CDR3 region has the DNA TGCGCCAGCAGCCAAGATCTAGTCGTCGGAAGAGCCTACACCTTC.

This clone has just a few counts. The chain joins TRBV4-1 to TRBJ1-5, with a possible D match to TRBD1 (6 bases). CDR3 size: 15 residues. Looked up from germline, CDR1 is MGHRA and CDR2 is YSYEKL. The V end was cut by 0 bases, the J end by 6 bases, with 12 bases between. For the CDR3, the DNA is TGCGCCAGCAGCCAAGAAGGCAGGGGAAGTCAGCCCCAGCATTTT. Protein: CASSQEGRGSQPQHF.